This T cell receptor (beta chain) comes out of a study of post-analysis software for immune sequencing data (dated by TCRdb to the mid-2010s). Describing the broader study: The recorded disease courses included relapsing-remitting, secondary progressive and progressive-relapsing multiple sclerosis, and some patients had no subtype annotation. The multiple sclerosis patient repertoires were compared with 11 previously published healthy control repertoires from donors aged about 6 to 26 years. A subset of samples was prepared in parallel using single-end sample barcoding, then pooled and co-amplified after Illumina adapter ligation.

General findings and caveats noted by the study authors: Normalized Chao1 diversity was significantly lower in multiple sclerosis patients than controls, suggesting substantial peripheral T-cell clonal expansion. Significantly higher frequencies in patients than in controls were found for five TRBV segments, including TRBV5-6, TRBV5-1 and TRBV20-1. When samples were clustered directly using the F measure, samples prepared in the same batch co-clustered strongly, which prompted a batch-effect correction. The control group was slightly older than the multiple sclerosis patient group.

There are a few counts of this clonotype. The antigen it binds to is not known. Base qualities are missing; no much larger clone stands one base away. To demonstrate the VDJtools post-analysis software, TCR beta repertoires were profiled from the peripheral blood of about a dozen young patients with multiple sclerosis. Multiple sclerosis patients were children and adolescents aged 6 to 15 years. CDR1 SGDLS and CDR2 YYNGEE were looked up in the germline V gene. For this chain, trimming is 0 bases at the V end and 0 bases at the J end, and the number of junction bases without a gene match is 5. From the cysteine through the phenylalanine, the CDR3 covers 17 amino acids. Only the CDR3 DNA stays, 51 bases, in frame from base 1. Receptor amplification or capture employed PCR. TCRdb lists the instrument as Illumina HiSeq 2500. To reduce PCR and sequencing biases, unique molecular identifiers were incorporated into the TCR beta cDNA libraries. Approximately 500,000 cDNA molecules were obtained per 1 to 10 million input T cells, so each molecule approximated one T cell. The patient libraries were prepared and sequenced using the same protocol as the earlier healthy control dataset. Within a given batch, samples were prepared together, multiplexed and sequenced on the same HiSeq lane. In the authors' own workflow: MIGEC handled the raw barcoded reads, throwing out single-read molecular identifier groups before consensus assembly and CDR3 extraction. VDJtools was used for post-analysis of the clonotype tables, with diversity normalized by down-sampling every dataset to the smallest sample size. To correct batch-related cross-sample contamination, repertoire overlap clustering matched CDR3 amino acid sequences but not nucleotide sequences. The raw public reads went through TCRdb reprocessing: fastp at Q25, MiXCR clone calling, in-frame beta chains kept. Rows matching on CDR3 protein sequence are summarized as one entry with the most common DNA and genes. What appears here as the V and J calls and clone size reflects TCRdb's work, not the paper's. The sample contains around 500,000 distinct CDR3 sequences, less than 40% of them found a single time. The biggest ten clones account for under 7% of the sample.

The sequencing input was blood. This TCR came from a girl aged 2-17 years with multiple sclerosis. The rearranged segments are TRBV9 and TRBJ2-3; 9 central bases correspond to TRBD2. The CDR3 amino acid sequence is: CASSVGAGGTSTDTQYF. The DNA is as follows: TGTGCCAGCAGCGTAGGGGCGGGGGGGACTAGCACAGATACGCAGTATTTT. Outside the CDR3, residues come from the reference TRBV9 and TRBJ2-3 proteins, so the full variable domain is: DSGVTQTPKHLITATGQRVTLRCSPRSGDLSVYWYQQSLDQGLQFLIQYYNGEERAKGNILERFSAQQFPDLHSELNLSSLELGDSALYFCASSVGAGGTSTDTQYFGPGTRLTVL.